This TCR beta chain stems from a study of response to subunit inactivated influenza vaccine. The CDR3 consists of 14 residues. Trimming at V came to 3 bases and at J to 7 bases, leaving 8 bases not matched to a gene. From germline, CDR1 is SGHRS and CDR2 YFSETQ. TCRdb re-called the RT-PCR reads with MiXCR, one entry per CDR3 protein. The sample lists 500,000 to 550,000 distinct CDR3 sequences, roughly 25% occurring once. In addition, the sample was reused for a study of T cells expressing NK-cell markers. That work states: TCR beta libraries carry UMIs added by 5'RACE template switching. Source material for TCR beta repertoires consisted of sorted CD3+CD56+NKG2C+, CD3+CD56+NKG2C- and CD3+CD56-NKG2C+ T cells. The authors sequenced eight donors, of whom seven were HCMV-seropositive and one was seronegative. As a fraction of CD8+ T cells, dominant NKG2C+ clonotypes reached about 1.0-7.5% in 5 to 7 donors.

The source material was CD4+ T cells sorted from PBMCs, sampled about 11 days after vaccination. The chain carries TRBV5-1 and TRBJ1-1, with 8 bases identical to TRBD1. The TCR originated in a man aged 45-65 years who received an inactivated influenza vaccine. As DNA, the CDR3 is TGCGCCAGCAGCTCGGCGGGGACAGGCTATGAAGCTTTCTTT. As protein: CASSSAGTGYEAFF. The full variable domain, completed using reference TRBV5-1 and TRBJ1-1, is KAGVTQTPRYLIKTRGQQVTLSCSPISGHRSVSWYQQTPGQGLQFLFEYFSETQRNKGNFPGRFSGRQFSNSRSEMNVSTLELGDSALYLCASSSAGTGYEAFFGQGTRLTVV.